Included here is one T cell receptor beta chain sequence, with context. Germline-derived CDR1 and CDR2 are MNHNY and SVGAGI (reference sequence). This CDR3 is built from 16 residues. With 2 bases clipped from V and 2 bases from J, the junction kept 3 bases outside the gene matches. Assay used: immunoSEQ multiplex PCR; TCRdb lists only in-frame clones, some missing. The sample has tens of thousands of clones, 85% seen once. These data belong to a study of control samples from healthy donors and cancer patients. The chain recombines TRBV6-6 with TRBJ2-2, with 9 bases fitting TRBD1. Sequences were obtained from blood. This TCR came from a man aged 25 to 40 in good health. DNA for the CDR3: TGTGCCAGCAGTTACCCGGACAGGGGTAACACCGGGGAGCTGTTTTTT. The encoded protein is CASSYPDRGNTGELFF.